The source of this T cell receptor beta chain is a study of low-dose radiotherapy and immunotherapy resistance in tumors. At the level of the study: Cohort 1 was treated with 0.5 Gy per fraction at 2-week intervals, amounting to 6.5 Gy overall. Every two weeks patients got nivolumab 240 mg flat dose, plus ipilimumab 1 mg/kg every six weeks, intravenously.

The time point is: after trial treatment. Treatment here: LDRT plus nivolumab, ipilimumab, low-dose cyclophosphamide and aspirin (RACIN trial). Each patient who was eligible had an advanced solid tumor with no tumor-infiltrating lymphocytes. TRAV- and TRBV-specific primers were used for first-strand cDNA, which covered alpha and beta chains. TCR amplification used approximately 19 PCR cycles, a constant-region primer and a V-primer adapter. mRNA isolates were amplified via in vitro transcription. TCRdb recomputed calls from the reads with MiXCR, one row per CDR3 protein. The repertoire holds around 80,000 distinct CDR3 sequences, about 17% seen once, with roughly 1.4% in the top ten. The CDR3 spans 14 residues. In germline, CDR1 is LGHDT, CDR2 YNNKEL (reference sequence). V lost 6 bases, J lost 3 bases, and 1 base stayed unmatched. This clonotype appeared many times.

The rearrangement uses TRBV3-1 and TRBJ1-6; 8 nucleotides agree with TRBD1. Sequenced material: PBMCs, taken after low-dose radiotherapy plus immunotherapy. This receptor was identified in a male donor with prostate cancer. The CDR3 here is CASSGQGYNSPLHF. CDR3 nucleotide sequence: TGTGCCAGCAGTGGACAGGGCTATAATTCACCCCTCCACTTT.